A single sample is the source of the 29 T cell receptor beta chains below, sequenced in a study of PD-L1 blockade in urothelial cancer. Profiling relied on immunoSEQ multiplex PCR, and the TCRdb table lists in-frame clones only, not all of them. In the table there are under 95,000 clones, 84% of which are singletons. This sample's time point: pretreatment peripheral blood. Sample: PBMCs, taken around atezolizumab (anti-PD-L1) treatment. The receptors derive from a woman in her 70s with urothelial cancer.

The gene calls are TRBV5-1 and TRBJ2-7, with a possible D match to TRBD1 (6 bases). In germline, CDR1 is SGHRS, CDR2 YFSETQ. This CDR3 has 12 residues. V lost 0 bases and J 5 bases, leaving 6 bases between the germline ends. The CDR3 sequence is CASSLDRDEQYF. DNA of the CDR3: TGCGCCAGCAGCTTGGACAGGGACGAGCAGTACTTC.

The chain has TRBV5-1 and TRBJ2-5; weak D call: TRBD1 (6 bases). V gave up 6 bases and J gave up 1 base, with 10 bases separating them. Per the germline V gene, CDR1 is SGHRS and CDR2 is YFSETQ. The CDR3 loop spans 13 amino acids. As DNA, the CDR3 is TGCGCCAGCATGACAGGACCCCAAGAGACCCAGTACTTC. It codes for CASMTGPQETQYF.

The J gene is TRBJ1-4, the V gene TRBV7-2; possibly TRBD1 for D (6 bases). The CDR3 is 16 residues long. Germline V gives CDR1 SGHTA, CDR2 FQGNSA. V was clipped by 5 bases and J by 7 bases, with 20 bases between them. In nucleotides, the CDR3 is TGTGCCAGCAGCCCCTTAATGCGGGGGCGTCGTGAAAAACTGTTTTTT. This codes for CASSPLMRGRREKLFF.

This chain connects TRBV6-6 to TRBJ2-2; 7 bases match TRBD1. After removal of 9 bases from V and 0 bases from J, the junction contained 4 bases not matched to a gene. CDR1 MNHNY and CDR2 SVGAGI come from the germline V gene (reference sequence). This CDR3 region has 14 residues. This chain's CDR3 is CARGTDANTGELFF. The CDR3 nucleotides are TGTGCCAGAGGGACAGATGCGAACACCGGGGAGCTGTTTTTT.

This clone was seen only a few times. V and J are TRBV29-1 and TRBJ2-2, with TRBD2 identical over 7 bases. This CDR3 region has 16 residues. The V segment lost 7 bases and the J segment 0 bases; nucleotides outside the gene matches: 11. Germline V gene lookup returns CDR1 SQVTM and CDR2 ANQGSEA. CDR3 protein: CSAQVGAGSNTGELFF. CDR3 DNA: TGCAGCGCCCAGGTAGGAGCGGGGTCGAACACCGGGGAGCTGTTTTTT.

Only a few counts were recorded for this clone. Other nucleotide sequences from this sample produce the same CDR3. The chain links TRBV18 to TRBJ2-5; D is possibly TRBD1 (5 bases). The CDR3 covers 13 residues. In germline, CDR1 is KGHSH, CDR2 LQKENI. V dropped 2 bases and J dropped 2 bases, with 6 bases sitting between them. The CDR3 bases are TGTGCCAGCTCACCAAGACAGCAAGAGACCCAGTACTTC. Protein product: CASSPRQQETQYF.

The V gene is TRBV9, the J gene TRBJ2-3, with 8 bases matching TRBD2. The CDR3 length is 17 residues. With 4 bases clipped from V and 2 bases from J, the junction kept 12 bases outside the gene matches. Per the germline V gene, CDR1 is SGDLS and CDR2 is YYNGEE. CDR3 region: CASSLKGGAGVTDTQYF. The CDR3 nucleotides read TGTGCCAGCAGCCTCAAGGGGGGAGCGGGGGTCACAGATACGCAGTATTTT.

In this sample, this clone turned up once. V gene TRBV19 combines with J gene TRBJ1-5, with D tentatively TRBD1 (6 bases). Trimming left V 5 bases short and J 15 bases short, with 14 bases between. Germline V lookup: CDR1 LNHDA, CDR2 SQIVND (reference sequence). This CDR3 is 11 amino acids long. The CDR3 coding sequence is TGTGCCAGTAGTGGACAGTACGGTCTGCATTTT. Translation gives CASSGQYGLHF.

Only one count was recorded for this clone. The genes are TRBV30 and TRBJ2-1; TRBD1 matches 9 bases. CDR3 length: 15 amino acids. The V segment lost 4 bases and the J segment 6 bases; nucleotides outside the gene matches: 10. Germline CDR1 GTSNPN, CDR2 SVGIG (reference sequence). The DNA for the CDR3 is TGTGCCTGGAATATTAGAGGGACAGGGCCCAATGAGCAGTTCTTC. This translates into CAWNIRGTGPNEQFF.

CDR3 sequence: CASRVRGQNSGANVLTF. In DNA form, the CDR3 reads TGTGCCAGCAGAGTAAGGGGGCAAAACTCTGGGGCCAACGTCCTGACTTTC. The chain recombines TRBV7-2 with TRBJ2-6; 7 bases are a match to TRBD1. Germline V gene data show CDR1 as SGHTA and CDR2 as FQGNSA. The CDR3 loop spans 17 amino acids. After removal of 6 bases from V and 0 bases from J, the junction contained 8 bases not matched to a gene.

This chain's CDR3 is CASSLRQGRPGELFF. The CDR3 DNA sequence: TGTGCCAGTAGTCTTCGACAGGGACGACCCGGGGAGCTGTTTTTT. This chain connects TRBV19 to TRBJ2-2, with TRBD1 matching over 7 bases. The junction had 9 bases not matched to a gene; V was cut back by 5 bases and J by 6 bases. This CDR3 has 15 residues. Germline assignment: CDR1 LNHDA and CDR2 SQIVND (reference sequence).

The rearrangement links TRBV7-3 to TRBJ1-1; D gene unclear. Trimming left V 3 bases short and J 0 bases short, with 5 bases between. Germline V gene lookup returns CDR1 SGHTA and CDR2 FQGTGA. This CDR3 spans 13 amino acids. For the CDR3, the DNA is TGTGCCAGCAGCTTGGCAATGAACACTGAAGCTTTCTTT. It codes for CASSLAMNTEAFF.

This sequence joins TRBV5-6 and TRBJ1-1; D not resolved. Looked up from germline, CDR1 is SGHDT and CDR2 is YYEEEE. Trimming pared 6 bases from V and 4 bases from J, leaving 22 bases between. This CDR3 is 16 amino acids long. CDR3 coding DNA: TGTGCCAGCACCGCTTGGCTTTTTATCGGGAGCACTGAAGCTTTCTTT. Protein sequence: CASTAWLFIGSTEAFF.

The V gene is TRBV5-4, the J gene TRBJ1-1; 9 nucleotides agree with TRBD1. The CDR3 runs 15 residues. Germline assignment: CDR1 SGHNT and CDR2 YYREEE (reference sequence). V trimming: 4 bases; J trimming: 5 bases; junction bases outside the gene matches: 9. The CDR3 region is CASSGTGGLGTEAFF. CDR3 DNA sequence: TGTGCCAGCAGCGGAACAGGGGGCCTGGGAACTGAAGCTTTCTTT.

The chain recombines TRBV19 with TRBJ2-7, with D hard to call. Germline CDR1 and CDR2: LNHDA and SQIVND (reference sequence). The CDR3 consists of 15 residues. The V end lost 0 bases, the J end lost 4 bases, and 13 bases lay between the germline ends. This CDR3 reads CASSIDIGVRYEQYF. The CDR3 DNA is TGTGCCAGTAGTATAGACATAGGAGTGCGTTACGAGCAGTACTTC.

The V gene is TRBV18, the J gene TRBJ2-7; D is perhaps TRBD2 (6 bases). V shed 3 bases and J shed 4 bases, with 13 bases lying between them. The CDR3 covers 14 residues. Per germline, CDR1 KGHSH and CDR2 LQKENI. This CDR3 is CASSPGGTAYEQYF. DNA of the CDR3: TGTGCCAGCTCACCTGGCGGGACGGCGTACGAGCAGTACTTC.

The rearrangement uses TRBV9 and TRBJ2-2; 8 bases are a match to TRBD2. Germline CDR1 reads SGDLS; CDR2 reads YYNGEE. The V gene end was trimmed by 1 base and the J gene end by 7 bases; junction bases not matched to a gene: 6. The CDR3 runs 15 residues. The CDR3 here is CASSVSGRAGGELFF. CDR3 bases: TGTGCCAGCAGCGTATCCGGGAGGGCCGGCGGGGAGCTGTTTTTT.

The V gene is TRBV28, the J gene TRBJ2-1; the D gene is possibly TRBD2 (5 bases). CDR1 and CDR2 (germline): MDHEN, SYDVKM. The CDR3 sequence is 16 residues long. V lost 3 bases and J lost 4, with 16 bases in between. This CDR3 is CASSLAPRTGYNEQFF. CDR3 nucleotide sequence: TGTGCCAGCAGTTTGGCCCCCAGGACTGGATACAATGAGCAGTTCTTC.

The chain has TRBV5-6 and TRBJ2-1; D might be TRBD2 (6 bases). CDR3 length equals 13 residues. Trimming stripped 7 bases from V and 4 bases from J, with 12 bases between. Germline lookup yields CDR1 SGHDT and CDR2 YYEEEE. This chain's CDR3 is CASQRTNYNEQFF. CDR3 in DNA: TGTGCCAGCCAAAGGACTAATTACAATGAGCAGTTCTTC.

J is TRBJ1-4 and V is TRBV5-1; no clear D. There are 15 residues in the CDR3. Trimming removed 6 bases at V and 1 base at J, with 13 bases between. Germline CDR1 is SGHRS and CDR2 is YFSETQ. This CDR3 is CASTDPGITNEKLFF. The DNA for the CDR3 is TGCGCCAGCACCGACCCCGGGATAACTAATGAAAAACTGTTTTTT.

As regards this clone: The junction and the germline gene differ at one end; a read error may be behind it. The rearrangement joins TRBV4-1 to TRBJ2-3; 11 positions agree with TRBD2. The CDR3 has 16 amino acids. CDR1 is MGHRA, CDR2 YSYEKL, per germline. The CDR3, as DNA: TGCGCCAGCAGCCAAGATCTAGCGGGGGGCACATATACGCAGTATTTT. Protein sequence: CASSQDLAGGTYTQYF.

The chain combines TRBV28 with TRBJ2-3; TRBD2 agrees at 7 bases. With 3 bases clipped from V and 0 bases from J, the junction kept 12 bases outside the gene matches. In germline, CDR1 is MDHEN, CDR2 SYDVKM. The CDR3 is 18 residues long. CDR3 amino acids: CASSLALLAATSTDTQYF. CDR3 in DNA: TGTGCCAGCAGTTTGGCCCTCCTAGCGGCCACTAGCACAGATACGCAGTATTTT.

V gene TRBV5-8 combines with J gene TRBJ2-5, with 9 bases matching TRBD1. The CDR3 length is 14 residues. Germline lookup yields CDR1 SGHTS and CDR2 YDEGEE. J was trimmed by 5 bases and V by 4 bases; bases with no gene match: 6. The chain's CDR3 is CASSRGQGGETQYF. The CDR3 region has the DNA TGTGCCAGCAGCAGGGGACAGGGAGGTGAGACCCAGTACTTC.

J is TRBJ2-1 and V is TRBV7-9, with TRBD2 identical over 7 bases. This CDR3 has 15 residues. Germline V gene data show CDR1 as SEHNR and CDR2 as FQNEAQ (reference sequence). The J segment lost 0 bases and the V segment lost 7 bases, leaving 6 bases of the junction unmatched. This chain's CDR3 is CASIEGGSSYNEQFF. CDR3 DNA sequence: TGTGCCAGCATTGAGGGAGGGAGCTCCTACAATGAGCAGTTCTTC.

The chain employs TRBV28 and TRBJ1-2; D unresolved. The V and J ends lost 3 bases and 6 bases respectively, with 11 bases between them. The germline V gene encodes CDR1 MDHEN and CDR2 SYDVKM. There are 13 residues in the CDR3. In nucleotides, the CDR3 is TGTGCCAGCAGTTTCGGAGGTAGGCATGGCTACACCTTC. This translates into CASSFGGRHGYTF.

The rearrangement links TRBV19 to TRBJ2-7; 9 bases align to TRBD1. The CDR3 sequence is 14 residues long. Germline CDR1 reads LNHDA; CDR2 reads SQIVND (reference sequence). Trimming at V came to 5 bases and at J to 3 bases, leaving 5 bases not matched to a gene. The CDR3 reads CASSLQGADYEQYF. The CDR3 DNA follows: TGTGCCAGTAGTTTACAGGGGGCGGACTACGAGCAGTACTTC.

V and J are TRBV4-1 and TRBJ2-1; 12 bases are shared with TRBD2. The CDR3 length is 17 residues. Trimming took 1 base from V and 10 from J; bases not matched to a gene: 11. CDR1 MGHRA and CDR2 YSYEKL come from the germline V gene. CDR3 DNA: TGCGCCAGCAGCCAAGGACTAGCGGGAGCCCCGGCGGAGGAGCAGTTCTTC. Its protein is CASSQGLAGAPAEEQFF.

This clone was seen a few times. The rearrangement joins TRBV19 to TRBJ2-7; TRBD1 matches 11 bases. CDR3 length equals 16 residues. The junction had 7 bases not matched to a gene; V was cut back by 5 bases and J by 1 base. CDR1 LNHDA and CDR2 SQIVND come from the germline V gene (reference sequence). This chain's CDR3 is CASSPGTGGRSYEQYF. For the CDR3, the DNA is TGTGCCAGTAGTCCCGGGACAGGGGGTCGATCCTACGAGCAGTACTTC.

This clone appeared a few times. The CDR3 sequence: CASSIGEPGRAYFYEQYF. Written as DNA, the CDR3 is TGTGCCAGCAGCATCGGGGAACCGGGCCGGGCTTACTTTTACGAGCAGTACTTC. The chain has TRBV14 and TRBJ2-7; D possibly corresponds to TRBD2 (5 bases). V was cut by 5 bases and J by 4 bases, with 27 bases left in between. This CDR3 has 18 residues. The germline V gene has CDR1 SGHDN and CDR2 FVKESK. The variable domain in full, completed from reference TRBV14 and TRBJ2-7, reads EAGVTQFPSHSVIEKGQTVTLRCDPISGHDNLYWYRRVMGKEIKFLLHFVKESKQDESGMPNNRFLAERTGGTYSTLKVQPAELEDSGVYFCASSIGEPGRAYFYEQYFGPGTRLTVT.